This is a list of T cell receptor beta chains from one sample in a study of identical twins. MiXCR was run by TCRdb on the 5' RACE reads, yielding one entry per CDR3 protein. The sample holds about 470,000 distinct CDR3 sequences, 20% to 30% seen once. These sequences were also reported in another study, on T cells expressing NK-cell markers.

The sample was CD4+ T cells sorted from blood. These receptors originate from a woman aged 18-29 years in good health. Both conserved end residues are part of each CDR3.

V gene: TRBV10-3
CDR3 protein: CAISGSRGGETQYF

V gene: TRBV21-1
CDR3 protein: CASRRVLSTDTQYF

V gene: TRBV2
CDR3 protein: CASRDSVSNNEQFF

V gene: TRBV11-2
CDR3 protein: CASSLEDGPFYEQFF

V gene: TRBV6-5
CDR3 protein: CASSLTSGIGEQFF

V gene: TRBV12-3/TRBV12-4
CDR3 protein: CASSHPLAGASNEQFF

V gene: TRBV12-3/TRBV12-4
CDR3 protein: CASGLTAPNEQFF

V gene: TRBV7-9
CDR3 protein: CASSFLQGAGGAFF

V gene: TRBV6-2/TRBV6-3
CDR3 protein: CASSQREDEQYF

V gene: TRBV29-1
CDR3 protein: CSVAPGATQYF

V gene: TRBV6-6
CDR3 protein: CASSYRGVETQYF

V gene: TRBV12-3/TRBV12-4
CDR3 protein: CASSLGRDNSPLHF

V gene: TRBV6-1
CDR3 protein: CASSQRTSGGYEQFF

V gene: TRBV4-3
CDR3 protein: CASSRMTRGTDTQYF

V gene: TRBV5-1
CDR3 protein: CASSSLSTGGTYGYTF

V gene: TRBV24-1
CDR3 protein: CATSDPGQGGNEQFF

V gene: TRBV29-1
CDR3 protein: CSALRGTTSTDTQYF

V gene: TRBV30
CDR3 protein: CAWSPWEDTQYF

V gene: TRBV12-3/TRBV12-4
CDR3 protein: CASSFWGAKNIQYF

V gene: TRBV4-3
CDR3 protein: CASSQGPTSGYEQYF

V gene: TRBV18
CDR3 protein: CASSPRGGIEETQYF

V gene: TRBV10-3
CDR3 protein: CAISDRSGRAYNEQFF